This T cell receptor (beta chain) emerged from a study of human T cells and chemical hapten exposure (dated by TCRdb to the early 2020s). In terms of the full investigation: For sensitization, 2% DPC in acetone was applied to a 2 cm by 2 cm area of upper inner arm skin. Peripheral blood TCR repertoire changes were tracked in vivo in alopecia patients during primary and secondary sensitization to the hapten diphenylcyclopropenone (DPC). Patients additionally received weekly therapeutic DPC doses to the scalp throughout the approximately 25-week study period. Blood samples were taken from patients before sensitization (week 0) and at 2, 6 and about 24 weeks after DPC sensitization. Patch testing was done on the upper back using Finn chambers containing 0.01% DPC, and results were scored after 6 days according to International Contact Dermatitis Research Group standards. Twenty-nine alopecia patients provided blood for TCR sequencing at one to four time points (pre-sensitization, 2, 6 and 24 weeks). The libraries were sequenced as a pool, and the TCR yield per sample differed mostly because of small variations in library volumes within the pool. The mostly female patient cohort included alopecia areata with under or over 50% scalp involvement, alopecia totalis and alopecia universalis. Study-wide findings and limitations: Compared with pre-sensitization or healthy control sets, expanded TCRs formed significantly more large CDR3 similarity clusters, which is consistent with antigen-driven responses. DPC sensitization did not change the number of TCRs with a frequency above 1 in 1000, and there was no evidence of changes in global repertoire structure. Because every patient had alopecia, a presumed autoimmune disease, the patients' immune response might differ from that of healthy individuals. After repeated subsampling, the strength of the expansion versus patch-test correlation and the threshold at which it became significant changed. The number of PT1 expanded TCRs positively correlated with patch test score, significant at thresholds 8, 16 and 32 but not 4.

This clonotype was picked up a small number of times. Its binding antigen is unknown. Nothing much larger sits one base from this clone, and base qualities are not available. Preparation of the library involved RACE. Sequencing took place on a NextSeq 500. During library preparation, unique molecular identifiers were attached to individual cDNA molecules so that TCRs could be counted in a quantitative, reproducible way. From each blood RNA sample, both TCR alpha and TCR beta chains were sequenced. Processing in the source paper ran as follows. The median number of TCRs per sample was over 95,000, ranging from about 23,224 to 750,000. V, J and CDR3 annotation of the TCR reads was carried out using the Decombinator software suite. To make PS versus PT1 abundance plots, every sample was subsampled to the same number of TCRs (28,000). Expanded TCRs were defined as absent before sensitization and observed at least eight times at the 2-week time point. TCRdb cleaned the public reads at Q25 with fastp, built clones with MiXCR and kept in-frame beta chains. Records with the same CDR3 protein are collapsed into one entry carrying the most frequent genes and DNA. In this record, the V and J calls reflect TCRdb's handling and not the investigators' own analysis. Counted in this sample were roughly 200,000 distinct CDR3 sequences; more than 20% of them appeared once. The ten largest make up 6% to 8% of the sample.

Taken from cysteine to phenylalanine, the CDR3 has 14 residues. The retained sequence is limited to the CDR3, 42 bases, with the frame set at the first base. V and J lose 4 bases and 8 bases, and a span of 17 bases separates them. CDR1 LGHDT and CDR2 YNNKEL were looked up in the germline V gene (reference sequence). Interpreted using the paper, the time point label stands for: patch test 1, 2 weeks after DPC sensitization. The treatment or condition label here, explained by the study, means: therapeutic diphenylcyclopropenone sensitization with weekly scalp DPC. At each patch-test visit, blood was drawn before the patch test was applied. Patients were considered eligible if aged 18 to 70, diagnosed with alopecia and deemed suitable for DPC therapy, and patients were excluded if pregnant. Total RNA was extracted from unfractionated whole blood that had been collected in Tempus Blood RNA tubes.

Sequences were derived from whole blood, sampled in connection with sensitization to the hapten diphenylcyclopropenone (DPC). The clonotype originates from a woman in her 50s with alopecia areata. Some clones in this sample may be carry-over from other donors' samples. This receptor chain uses TRBV3-1 and TRBJ1-1, with a tentative D gene TRBD1 over 6 matching bases. The CDR3 in this case is CASSPGQGFFEAFF. Read as DNA, the sequence is TGTGCCAGCAGCCCGGGACAAGGTTTCTTCGAAGCTTTCTTT.